One T cell receptor (beta chain) is described in this entry. This specimen comes from a study of technical replicates of blood from several donors. TCRdb keeps only in-frame clones here, not all; method: immunoSEQ multiplex PCR. The sample has about 86,000 clones, around 96% seen once. There are 14 residues in the CDR3. The germline gives CDR1 SNHLY, CDR2 FYNNEI. Trimming removed 7 bases at V and 0 bases at J, with 9 bases between. Sequenced material: T cells isolated from PBMCs. This chain connects TRBV2 to TRBJ2-2; no clear D gene. The receptor's source is a human donor in good health. DNA for the CDR3: TGTGCCAGCAAGTCTATCTCGAACACCGGGGAGCTGTTTTTT. It translates to CASKSISNTGELFF.